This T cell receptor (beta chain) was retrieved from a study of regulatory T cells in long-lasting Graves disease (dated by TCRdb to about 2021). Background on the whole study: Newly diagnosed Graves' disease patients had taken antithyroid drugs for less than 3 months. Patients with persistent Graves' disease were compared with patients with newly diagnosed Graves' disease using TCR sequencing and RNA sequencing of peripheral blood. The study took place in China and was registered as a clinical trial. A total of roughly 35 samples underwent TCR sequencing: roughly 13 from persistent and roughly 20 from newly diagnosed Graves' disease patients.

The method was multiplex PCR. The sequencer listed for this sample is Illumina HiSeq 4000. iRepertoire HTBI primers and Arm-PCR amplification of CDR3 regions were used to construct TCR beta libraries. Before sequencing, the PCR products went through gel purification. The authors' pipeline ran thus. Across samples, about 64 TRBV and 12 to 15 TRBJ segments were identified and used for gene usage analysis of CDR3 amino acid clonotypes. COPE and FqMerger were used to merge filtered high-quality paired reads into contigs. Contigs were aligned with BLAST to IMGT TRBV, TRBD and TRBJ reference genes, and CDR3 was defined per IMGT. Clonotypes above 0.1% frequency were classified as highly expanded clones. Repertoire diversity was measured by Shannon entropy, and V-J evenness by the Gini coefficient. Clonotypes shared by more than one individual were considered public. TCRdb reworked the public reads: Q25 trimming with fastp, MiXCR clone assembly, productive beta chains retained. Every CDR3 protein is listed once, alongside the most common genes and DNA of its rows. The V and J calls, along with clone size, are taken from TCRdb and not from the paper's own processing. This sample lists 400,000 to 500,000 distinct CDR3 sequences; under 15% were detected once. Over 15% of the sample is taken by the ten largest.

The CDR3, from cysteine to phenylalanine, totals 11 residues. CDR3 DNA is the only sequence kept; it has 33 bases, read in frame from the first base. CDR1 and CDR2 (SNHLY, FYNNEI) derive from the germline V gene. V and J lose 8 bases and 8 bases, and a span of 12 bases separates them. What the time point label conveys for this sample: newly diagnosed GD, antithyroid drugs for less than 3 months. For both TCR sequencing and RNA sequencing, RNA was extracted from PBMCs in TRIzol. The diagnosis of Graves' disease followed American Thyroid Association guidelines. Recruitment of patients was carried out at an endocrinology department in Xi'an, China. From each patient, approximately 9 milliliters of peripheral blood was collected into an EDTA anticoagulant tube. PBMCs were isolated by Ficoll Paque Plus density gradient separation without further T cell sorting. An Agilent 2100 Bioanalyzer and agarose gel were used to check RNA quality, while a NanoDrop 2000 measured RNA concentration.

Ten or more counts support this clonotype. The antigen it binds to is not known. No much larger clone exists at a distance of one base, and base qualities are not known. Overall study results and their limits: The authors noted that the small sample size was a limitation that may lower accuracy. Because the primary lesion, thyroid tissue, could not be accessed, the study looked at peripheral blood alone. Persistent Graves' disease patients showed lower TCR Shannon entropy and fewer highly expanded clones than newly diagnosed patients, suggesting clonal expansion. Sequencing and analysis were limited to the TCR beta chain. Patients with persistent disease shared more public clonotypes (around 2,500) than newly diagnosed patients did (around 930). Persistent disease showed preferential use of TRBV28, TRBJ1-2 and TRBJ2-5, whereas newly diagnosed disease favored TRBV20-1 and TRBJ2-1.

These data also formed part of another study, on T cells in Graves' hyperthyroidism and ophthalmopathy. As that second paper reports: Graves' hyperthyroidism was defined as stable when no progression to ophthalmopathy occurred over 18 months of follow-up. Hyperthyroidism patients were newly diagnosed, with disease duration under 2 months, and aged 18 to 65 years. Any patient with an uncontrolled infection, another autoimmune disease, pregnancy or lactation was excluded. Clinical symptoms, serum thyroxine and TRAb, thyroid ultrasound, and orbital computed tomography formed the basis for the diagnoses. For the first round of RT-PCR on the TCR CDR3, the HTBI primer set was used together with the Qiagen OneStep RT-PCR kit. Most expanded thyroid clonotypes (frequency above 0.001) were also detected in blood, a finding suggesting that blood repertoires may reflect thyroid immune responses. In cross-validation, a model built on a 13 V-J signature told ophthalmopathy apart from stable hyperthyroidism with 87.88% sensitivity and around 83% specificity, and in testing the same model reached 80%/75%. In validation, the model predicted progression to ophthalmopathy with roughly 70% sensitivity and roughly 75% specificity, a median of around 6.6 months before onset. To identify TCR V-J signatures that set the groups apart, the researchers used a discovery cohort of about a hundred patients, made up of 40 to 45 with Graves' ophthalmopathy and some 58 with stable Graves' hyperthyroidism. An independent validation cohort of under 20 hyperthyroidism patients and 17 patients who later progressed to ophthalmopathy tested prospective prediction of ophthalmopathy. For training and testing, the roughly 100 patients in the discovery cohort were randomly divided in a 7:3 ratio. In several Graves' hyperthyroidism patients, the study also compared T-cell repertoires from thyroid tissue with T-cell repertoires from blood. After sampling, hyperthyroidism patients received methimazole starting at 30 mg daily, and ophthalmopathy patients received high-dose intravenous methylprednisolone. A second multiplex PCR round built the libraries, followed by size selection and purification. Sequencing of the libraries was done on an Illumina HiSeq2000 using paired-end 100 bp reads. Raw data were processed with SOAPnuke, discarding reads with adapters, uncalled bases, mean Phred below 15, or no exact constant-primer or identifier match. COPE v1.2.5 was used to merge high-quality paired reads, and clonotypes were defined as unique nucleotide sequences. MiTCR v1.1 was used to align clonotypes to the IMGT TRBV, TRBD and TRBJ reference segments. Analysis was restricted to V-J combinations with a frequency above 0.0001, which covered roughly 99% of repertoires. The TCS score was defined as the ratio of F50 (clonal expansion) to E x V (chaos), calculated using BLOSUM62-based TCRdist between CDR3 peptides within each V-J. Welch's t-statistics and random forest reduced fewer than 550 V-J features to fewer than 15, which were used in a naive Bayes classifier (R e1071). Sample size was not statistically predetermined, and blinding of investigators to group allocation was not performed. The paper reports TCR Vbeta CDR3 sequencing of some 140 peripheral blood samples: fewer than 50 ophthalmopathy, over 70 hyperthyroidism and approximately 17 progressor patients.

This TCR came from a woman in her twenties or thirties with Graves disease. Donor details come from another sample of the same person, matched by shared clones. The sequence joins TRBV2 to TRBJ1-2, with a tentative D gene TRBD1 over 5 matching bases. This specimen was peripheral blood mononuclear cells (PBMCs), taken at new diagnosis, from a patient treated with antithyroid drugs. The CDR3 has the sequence CASGGFKGYTF. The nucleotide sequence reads TGTGCCAGCGGGGGGTTTAAAGGCTACACCTTC.